The clone carrying this T cell receptor (beta chain) has ten or more counts. What it recognizes is unknown. V lost 3 bases and J 3 bases, leaving 6 bases between the germline ends. The CDR3 runs to 12 residues. This sample was taken from a study of T cells after yellow fever vaccination. TCRdb ran MiXCR on the 5' RACE reads and lists one entry per CDR3 protein. The top ten clones hold about 14% of a sample with just under 600,000 distinct CDR3 sequences, less than 15% of them seen once. Study findings and constraints: Reappearance after the booster was observed for most primary-vaccination clones (roughly 95% CD4, almost 90% CD8).

Sequencing used PBMCs, obtained on the day of the yellow fever booster vaccination. This TCR was recovered from a young man who received the YFV17D yellow fever vaccine. This rearrangement joins TRBV12-3 or TRBV12-4 to TRBJ2-7; no reliable D call. The CDR3 protein is CASSLGFYEQYF. The CDR3 DNA sequence: TGTGCCAGCAGTTTGGGGTTCTACGAGCAGTACTTC.